This T cell receptor beta chain was captured by sequencing in a study of identical twins. General study findings and limits: High-abundance cord blood beta clonotypes had fewer insertions; memory repertoires showed none.

Template switching supplied a universal primer site; unique molecular identifiers were carried on the cDNA. MiXCR, applied by TCRdb to the 5' RACE reads, yields one record per CDR3 protein. The data contain approximately 470,000 distinct CDR3 sequences, about 14% of them singletons. The CDR3 totals 16 residues. Trimming cost V 0 bases and J 1 base; bases outside gene matches: 5. CDR1 and CDR2 (germline): LGHNA, YNFKEQ. This clonotype was recorded a few times. The antigen is unknown. These data also formed part of another study, on yellow fever vaccine responses in identical twins.

The chain links TRBV4-2 to TRBJ2-7; the match to TRBD1 covers 8 bases. The sequence derives from a woman between 18 and 29 years old in good health. The source material was CD4+ T cells sorted from blood. The CDR3, as DNA: TGTGCCAGCAGCCAAGAAAGAGGACAGGGATCCTACGAGCAGTACTTC. Translation gives CASSQERGQGSYEQYF.